The rows below give T cell receptor beta chains drawn from one sample of a study of T cell responses to AZD1222 COVID-19 vaccine. TCRdb's copy holds only in-frame clones and misses some; the assay was immunoSEQ multiplex PCR. The data show under 140,000 clones, around 85% seen once. Source: peripheral blood, taken on day 0 of AZD1222 vaccination. All receptors come from an adult in good health. CDR3s include the opening cysteine and the closing phenylalanine or tryptophan. D genes are given only for firm matches. Clone sizes are given selectively: once, few, many, or a class where the clone is expanded.

>TRBJ1-2|-|TRBV12-3/TRBV12-4|-
CASSLGKVHGYTF
TGTGCCAGCAGTTTGGGGAAAGTCCATGGCTACACCTTC
>TRBJ1-2|-|TRBV7-2|-
CASSLGQKDYGYTF
TGTGCCAGCAGCTTAGGGCAGAAGGACTATGGCTACACCTTC
>TRBJ2-7|TRBD1|TRBV4-1|-
CASSRGQGSTSYEQYF
TGCGCCAGCAGCCGTGGACAGGGGTCCACCTCCTACGAGCAGTACTTC
>TRBJ2-7|TRBD1|TRBV28|-
CASSSSGTGGRYEQYF
TGTGCCAGCAGTTCTTCCGGGACAGGGGGTAGATACGAGCAGTACTTC
>TRBJ1-3|-|TRBV9|few
CASSVAPRGSGNTIYF
TGTGCCAGCAGCGTAGCCCCACGGGGCTCTGGAAACACCATATATTTT
>TRBJ2-1|-|TRBV7-3|few
CASSLNGGSYNEQFF
TGTGCCAGCAGCTTGAACGGGGGCTCCTACAATGAGCAGTTCTTC
>TRBJ2-7|-|TRBV28|-
CASPPRGSSYEQYF
TGTGCCAGCCCCCCCCGGGGTTCCTCCTACGAGCAGTACTTC
>TRBJ2-1|TRBD1|TRBV11-2|-
CASSPWTGIGNWQFF
TGTGCCAGCAGCCCCTGGACAGGGATTGGTAATTGGCAGTTCTTC
>TRBJ2-7|-|TRBV3-1/TRBV3-2|-
CASSQNRRGYEQYF
TGTGCCAGCAGCCAAAATCGACGGGGCTACGAGCAGTACTTC
>TRBJ2-7|-|TRBV5-5|-
CASRTAGSSYEQYF
TGTGCCAGCAGGACGGCCGGGAGCTCCTACGAGCAGTACTTC
>TRBJ2-7|-|TRBV4-3|-
CASSLRAGDTSYEQYF
TGCGCCAGCAGCCTCAGGGCAGGGGACACGTCCTACGAGCAGTACTTC
>TRBJ2-3|-|TRBV6-2/TRBV6-3|-
CASSTGSGSLTDTQYF
TGTGCCAGCAGTACAGGTTCGGGATCCCTTACAGATACGCAGTATTTT
>TRBJ2-1|-|TRBV5-1|-
CASSLNLATSSYNEQFF
TGCGCCAGCAGCTTAAATCTGGCAACAAGCTCCTACAATGAGCAGTTCTTC
>TRBJ2-7|TRBD1|TRBV12-3/TRBV12-4|-
CASGTGRDHEQYF
TGTGCCAGCGGGACAGGGAGGGACCACGAGCAGTACTTC
>TRBJ1-1|-|TRBV6-5|-
CASSSRGLDTEAFF
TGTGCCAGCAGTTCGAGGGGGTTGGACACTGAAGCTTTCTTT
>TRBJ2-3|TRBD1|TRBV7-8|-
CASSLDFGQGPRDTQYF
TGTGCCAGCAGCTTAGATTTTGGACAGGGACCCCGAGATACGCAGTATTTT
>TRBJ1-2|TRBD1|TRBV6-1|-
CASSETGQGRGYTF
TGTGCCAGCAGTGAGACGGGACAGGGGAGGGGCTACACCTTC
>TRBJ2-7|TRBD1|TRBV29-1|-
CSAGGGQGAMEQYF
TGCAGCGCCGGAGGGGGACAGGGGGCGATGGAGCAGTACTTC
>TRBJ2-5|TRBD2|TRBV6-5|-
CASSYPPSSGGETQYF
TGTGCCAGCAGTTACCCGCCGAGTAGCGGGGGAGAGACCCAGTACTTC
>TRBJ2-3|-|TRBV28|-
CASSLTRDSVDTQYF
TGTGCCAGCAGTCTGACTAGGGATTCCGTAGATACGCAGTATTTT
>TRBJ1-1|-|TRBV29-1|-
CSVMDGNTEAFF
TGCAGCGTTATGGACGGGAACACTGAAGCTTTCTTT
>TRBJ2-5|TRBD1|TRBV19|once
CASSISGGNLETQYF
TGTGCCAGTAGTATTTCAGGGGGCAATTTGGAGACCCAGTACTTC
>TRBJ1-2|TRBD1|TRBV18|-
CASSDRDRANYGYTF
TGTGCCAGCTCGGACCGGGACAGAGCTAACTATGGCTACACCTTC
>TRBJ1-3|-|TRBV4-1|-
CASSQAGLGNTIYF
TGCGCCAGCAGCCAAGCGGGACTCGGTAACACCATATATTTT
>TRBJ1-4|TRBD1|TRBV2|-
CASRGQGGWNEKLFF
TGTGCCAGCAGGGGACAGGGAGGGTGGAATGAAAAACTGTTTTTT
>TRBJ2-5|TRBD1|TRBV12-5|-
CASGLDRAGGTQYF
TGTGCTAGTGGTTTGGACCGAGCAGGGGGGACCCAGTACTTC
>TRBJ2-2|TRBD1|TRBV5-1|-
CASSLTGGNTGELFF
TGCGCCAGCAGCCTGACAGGGGGAAACACCGGGGAGCTGTTTTTT
>TRBJ2-6|TRBD1|TRBV10-2|-
CASSKGGSGANVLTF
TGCGCCAGCAGCAAAGGGGGCTCCGGGGCCAACGTCCTGACTTTC
>TRBJ1-5|TRBD1|TRBV9|-
CASSATTGWNQPQHF
TGTGCCAGCAGCGCGACGACAGGGTGGAATCAGCCCCAGCATTTT
>TRBJ2-3|-|TRBV15|-
CATSPARDTQYF
TGTGCCACCAGCCCCGCCCGCGATACGCAGTATTTT
>TRBJ1-5|-|TRBV6-5|-
CASTGQGYQPQHF
TGTGCCAGCACTGGCCAGGGCTATCAGCCCCAGCATTTT
>TRBJ2-5|TRBD2|TRBV29-1|-
CSVDSAGVGETQYF
TGCAGCGTTGATAGCGCGGGAGTGGGAGAGACCCAGTACTTC
>TRBJ1-1|TRBD1|TRBV19|-
CASRSEGAMNTEAFF
TGTGCCAGTAGGTCGGAGGGGGCAATGAACACTGAAGCTTTCTTT
>TRBJ2-7|-|TRBV19|few
CASSPLPRDEQYF
TGTGCCAGTAGTCCCTTACCCCGCGACGAGCAGTACTTC
>TRBJ2-7|-|TRBV13|-
CASSPGEDYEQYF
TGTGCCAGCAGCCCAGGAGAGGACTACGAGCAGTACTTC
>TRBJ2-7|-|TRBV5-5|once
CASSAWLAGEQYF
TGTGCCAGCAGCGCTTGGTTGGCGGGCGAGCAGTACTTC
>TRBJ2-7|TRBD2|TRBV7-2|-
CASSPVTGGSVYEQYF
TGTGCCAGCAGCCCAGTTACTGGCGGGAGTGTCTACGAGCAGTACTTC
>TRBJ2-7|-|TRBV30|-
CAWGGAAQYF
TGTGCCTGGGGGGGAGCGGCGCAGTACTTC
>TRBJ2-7|-|TRBV3-1/TRBV3-2|once
CASSQRDRQTTYEQYF
TGTGCCAGCAGCCAACGGGACCGCCAAACTACCTACGAGCAGTACTTC
>TRBJ2-2|TRBD2|TRBV9|once
CASSVGGLANTGELFF
TGTGCCAGCAGCGTAGGCGGACTAGCCAACACCGGGGAGCTGTTTTTT
>TRBJ2-4|-|TRBV5-8|-
CASTARGPGGYF
TGTGCCAGCACCGCCAGGGGACCGGGAGGGTACTTC
>TRBJ1-6|TRBD1|TRBV14|-
CASSRGTGYNSPLHF
TGTGCCAGCAGCCGAGGGACAGGGTATAATTCACCCCTCCACTTT